The 5 T cell receptor beta chains below come from one sample, sequenced in a study of T cells in Graves' hyperthyroidism and ophthalmopathy. Amplified regions were TCR beta CDR3 sequences from RNA transcripts. A first-round RT-PCR of the TCR CDR3 used the HTBI primer set. TCRdb fed the multiplex PCR reads into MiXCR, producing one record per CDR3 protein. The sample consists of approximately 620,000 distinct CDR3 sequences, around 15% of them appearing once. Sequenced material: blood. These receptors all stem from a woman aged 40 to 49 with Graves' ophthalmopathy.

This clonotype was counted at least ten times. This chain joins TRBV11-2 and TRBJ2-1; 7 nucleotides line up with TRBD2. The CDR3 runs 15 residues. Per germline, CDR1 SGHAT and CDR2 FQNNGV. The trim removed 5 bases at V and 2 bases at J, leaving 6 bases unmatched. The CDR3 DNA follows: TGTGCCAGCAGCCCAAGCGGGGCCCCCTACAATGAGCAGTTCTTC. It encodes CASSPSGAPYNEQFF. Full variable domain (missing parts from reference TRBV11-2 and TRBJ2-1): EAGVAQSPRYKIIEKRQSVAFWCNPISGHATLYWYQQILGQGPKLLIQFQNNGVVDDSQLPKDRFSAERLKGVDSTLKIQPAKLEDSAVYLCASSPSGAPYNEQFFGPGTRLTVL.

As regards this clonotype: This may be a read error, as it is one base from a much larger clone. This chain joins TRBV4-1 and TRBJ2-7, with TRBD2 identical over 8 bases. The V gene's germline CDR1 is MGHRA and CDR2 YSYEKL. The CDR3 runs 16 residues. The CDR3 spells CAGSQDVAGNSYEQYF. CDR3 nucleotide sequence: TGCGCCGGCAGCCAAGATGTAGCGGGAAACTCCTACGAGCAGTACTTC.

V and J are TRBV28 and TRBJ2-7; a possible D gene is TRBD2 (6 bases). This CDR3 contains 14 residues. Per germline, CDR1 MDHEN and CDR2 SYDVKM. The V end lost 8 bases, the J end lost 6 bases, and 20 bases lay between the germline ends. The DNA for the CDR3 is TGTGCCAGCTCTTGGGGTCGGGGGTTAGGCGAGCAGTACTTC. Amino acids: CASSWGRGLGEQYF. Filled out from reference TRBV28 and TRBJ2-7, the complete variable domain reads DVKVTQSSRYLVKRTGEKVFLECVQDMDHENMFWYRQDPGLGLRLIYFSYDVKMKEKGDIPEGYSVSREKKERFSLILESASTNQTSMYLCASSWGRGLGEQYFGPGTRLTVT.

This clonotype has at least ten counts. The rearrangement uses TRBV5-8 and TRBJ2-1; no clear D gene. The germline V gene has CDR1 SGHTS and CDR2 YDEGEE. The V end was cut by 0 bases, the J end by 10 bases, with 5 bases between. This CDR3 region has 11 residues. DNA of the CDR3: TGTGCCAGCAGCTTGGGCGAGGAGCAGTTCTTC. It encodes CASSLGEEQFF.

The J gene is TRBJ2-7, the V gene TRBV3-1; possible D gene TRBD2, 5 bases. The CDR3 extends over 14 amino acids. Deletions cut 2 bases from V and 6 bases from J, with 14 bases between. Germline CDR1 and CDR2: LGHDT and YNNKEL (reference sequence). This CDR3 reads CASSQLSGRGEQYF. CDR3 sequence (DNA): TGTGCCAGCAGCCAATTATCTGGTCGGGGCGAGCAGTACTTC.